The 15 T cell receptor beta chains below come from one sample, sequenced in a study of CD8 T cells in Susac syndrome. Random hexamers served to reverse transcribe roughly 0.5 to 1 ug RNA. MiXCR, applied by TCRdb to the immunoSEQ multiplex PCR reads, yields one record per CDR3 protein. The data show nearly 200,000 distinct CDR3 sequences, 90% to 95% seen once. The sample was CD4+ T cells from PBMCs. These TCRs come from a human donor with multiple sclerosis.

The chain couples TRBV29-1 to TRBJ1-2, with D unclear. Trimming shortened V by 4 bases and J by 3 bases, and 15 bases separated the two germline ends. CDR1 and CDR2 from the germline V gene are SQVTM and ANQGSEA. This CDR3 has 14 amino acids. The CDR3 loop is CSVGMPESDYGYTF. Written as DNA, the CDR3 is TGCAGCGTTGGAATGCCAGAATCCGACTATGGCTACACCTTC.

V usage is TRBV24-1 and J usage is TRBJ1-5, with 8 bases fitting TRBD1. After removal of 0 bases from V and 4 bases from J, the junction contained 19 bases not matched to a gene. From germline, CDR1 is KGHDR and CDR2 SFDVKD. The CDR3 is made up of 21 amino acids. CDR3 protein: CATSDLTSLVNRGNRNQPQHF. CDR3 sequence (DNA): TGTGCCACCAGTGATTTGACCTCTCTAGTGAACAGGGGGAATAGGAATCAGCCCCAGCATTTT.

The chain is built from TRBV9 and TRBJ2-1; the match to TRBD2 covers 7 bases. The germline V gene encodes CDR1 SGDLS and CDR2 YYNGEE. V was pared by 0 bases and J by 5 bases, with 2 bases of the junction left unmatched. The CDR3 spans 14 residues. CDR3 DNA sequence: TGTGCCAGCAGCGTAGCTAGCGGCCACAATGAGCAGTTCTTC. As protein: CASSVASGHNEQFF.

The chain is built from TRBV15 and TRBJ1-1; D is ambiguous. The CDR3 sequence is 12 residues long. Trimming shortened V by 0 bases and J by 4 bases, and 3 bases separated the two germline ends. Germline V gene data show CDR1 as LNHNV and CDR2 as YYDKDF (reference sequence). The CDR3 DNA follows: TGTGCCACCAGCAGAGACAGCACTGAAGCTTTCTTT. Its translation is CATSRDSTEAFF.

The J gene is TRBJ1-2, the V gene TRBV24-1, with 12 bases that match TRBD1. Per the germline V gene, CDR1 is KGHDR and CDR2 is SFDVKD. The CDR3 has 15 residues. Trimming took 4 bases from V and 7 from J; bases not matched to a gene: 6. DNA for the CDR3: TGTGCCACCAGTGACACAAGGGACAGGGGGCTTGGCTACACCTTC. Its translation: CATSDTRDRGLGYTF.

This clonotype was observed a few times. This chain joins TRBV27 and TRBJ1-5; D is undetermined. Looked up from germline, CDR1 is MNHEY and CDR2 is SMNVEV (reference sequence). Trimming removed 6 bases from V and 5 bases from J, with 11 bases in between. The length of the CDR3 is 13 residues. The CDR3 sequence is CASSPRRDQPQHF. The CDR3 DNA reads as TGTGCCAGCAGCCCCCGTAGGGATCAGCCCCAGCATTTT.

This chain connects TRBV9 to TRBJ2-1; weak D call: TRBD2 (6 bases). The CDR3 totals 14 residues. Germline values: CDR1 SGDLS, CDR2 YYNGEE. Trimming left V 7 bases short and J 8 bases short, with 19 bases between. The CDR3 spells CASCRGDLRYEQFF. Written as DNA, the CDR3 is TGTGCCAGCTGCCGCGGGGACCTTCGGTATGAGCAGTTCTTC. Drawing the rest from reference TRBV9 and TRBJ2-1, the complete variable domain is DSGVTQTPKHLITATGQRVTLRCSPRSGDLSVYWYQQSLDQGLQFLIQYYNGEERAKGNILERFSAQQFPDLHSELNLSSLELGDSALYFCASCRGDLRYEQFFGPGTRLTVL.

The chain links TRBV4-1 to TRBJ2-1; 7 bases map to TRBD2. The CDR3 is 16 residues long. In germline, CDR1 is MGHRA, CDR2 YSYEKL. The junction had 10 bases not matched to a gene; V was cut back by 4 bases and J by 4 bases. CDR3 sequence reads: CASSPGRGRGYNEQFF. The CDR3 DNA follows: TGCGCCAGCAGCCCCGGGCGAGGGAGGGGTTACAATGAGCAGTTCTTC.

The gene calls are TRBV10-3 and TRBJ2-6; tentatively, D is TRBD2 (5 bases). Germline loops: CDR1 ENHRY, CDR2 SYGVKD. The V end was cut by 2 bases, the J end by 4 bases, with 6 bases between. The CDR3 consists of 14 residues. The CDR3 protein is CAISEPSGANVLTF. DNA of the CDR3: TGTGCCATCAGTGAGCCTAGCGGGGCCAACGTCCTGACTTTC.

The chain employs TRBV15 and TRBJ1-2, with 7 bases identical to TRBD1. The CDR3 has 14 residues. Germline values: CDR1 LNHNV, CDR2 YYDKDF (reference sequence). V gave up 3 bases and J gave up 5 bases; unmatched junction bases: 6. The CDR3 DNA follows: TGTGCCACCAGCAGTCCCGGGACAGAATATGGCTACACCTTC. Translated: CATSSPGTEYGYTF. The complete variable domain, with remaining parts taken from reference TRBV15 and TRBJ1-2, reads DAMVIQNPRYQVTQFGKPVTLSCSQTLNHNVMYWYQQKSSQAPKLLFHYYDKDFNNEADTPDNFQSRRPNTSFCFLDIRSPGLGDTAMYLCATSSPGTEYGYTFGSGTRLTVV.

This chain uses TRBV30 with TRBJ2-5, with D perhaps matching TRBD2 (6 bases). CDR1 GTSNPN and CDR2 SVGIG come from the germline V gene (reference sequence). The length of the CDR3 is 15 residues. Trimming shortened V by 8 bases and J by 4 bases, and 23 bases separated the two germline ends. The CDR3 here is CAGTSIRGPRETQYF. The CDR3 nucleotides read TGTGCCGGGACTTCCATCCGGGGCCCAAGAGAGACCCAGTACTTC.

The chain combines TRBV12-3 or TRBV12-4 with TRBJ2-7, with D unclear. V was trimmed by 4 bases and J by 7 bases, leaving 20 bases between them. This CDR3 spans 15 amino acids. The CDR3 DNA reads TGTGCCAGCAGTTCCCAAGATGGAACCCTACTGGAGCAGTACTTC. Protein: CASSSQDGTLLEQYF.

This rearrangement joins TRBV20-1 to TRBJ1-5; 8 bases are a match to TRBD1. Germline V gene sequence: CDR1 DFQATT, CDR2 SNEGSKA (reference sequence). This CDR3 comprises 17 residues. The trim removed 5 bases at V and 0 bases at J, leaving 12 bases unmatched. The CDR3 loop is CSAFLLTGDNSNQPQHF. The CDR3 region has the DNA TGCAGTGCTTTTCTGTTGACAGGGGACAATAGCAATCAGCCCCAGCATTTT.

This clonotype occurred once. V usage is TRBV20-1 and J usage is TRBJ2-3; D unresolved. The CDR3 is 13 residues long. CDR1 is DFQATT and CDR2 is SNEGSKA in the germline V gene (reference sequence). V was trimmed by 0 bases and J by 8 bases, leaving 12 bases between them. The CDR3, as DNA: TGCAGTGCTAGAGACCCGGCCTGGAGTACGCAGTATTTT. Protein sequence: CSARDPAWSTQYF.

The rearrangement uses TRBV15 and TRBJ2-7; D is unclear. The CDR3 length is 13 residues. Trimming removed 0 bases at V and 3 bases at J, with 6 bases between. Germline CDR1 LNHNV, CDR2 YYDKDF (reference sequence). The CDR3 coding sequence is TGTGCCACCAGCAGAGATGACGGCTACGAGCAGTACTTC. This translates into CATSRDDGYEQYF. Together with reference TRBV15 and TRBJ2-7, the CDR3 gives the full variable domain: DAMVIQNPRYQVTQFGKPVTLSCSQTLNHNVMYWYQQKSSQAPKLLFHYYDKDFNNEADTPDNFQSRRPNTSFCFLDIRSPGLGDTAMYLCATSRDDGYEQYFGPGTRLTVT.